This passage covers 10 T cell receptor beta chains from one sample sequenced in a study of Ad26.COV2.S vaccination and SARS-CoV-2 variants. This table comes from immunoSEQ multiplex PCR, and its TCRdb copy is limited to in-frame clones, with some not included. The data hold 150,000 to 200,000 clones, with 87% observed a single time. The starting material was peripheral blood, obtained after recovery from COVID-19. These receptor sequences come from a human donor who had recovered from COVID-19.

V usage is TRBV19 and J usage is TRBJ2-2, with D unclear. The germline CDR1 and CDR2 sequences are LNHDA and SQIVND (reference sequence). This CDR3 spans 16 amino acids. V lost 6 bases and J lost 0, with 14 bases in between. The CDR3 loop reads CASSPQYPSNTGELFF. The CDR3 DNA sequence: TGTGCCAGTAGCCCCCAGTACCCATCGAACACCGGGGAGCTGTTTTTT.

The chain combines TRBV3-1 (or the pseudogene TRBV3-2) with TRBJ2-7; the D gene could be TRBD1 or TRBD2 (6 bases each). The J call is in doubt because the DNA end fits TRBJ2-1 better. Germline lookup yields CDR1 LGHDT and CDR2 YNNKEL (reference sequence). The CDR3 runs to 17 residues. The CDR3 DNA reads as TGTGCCAGCAGCCCATCGGGTAGCGGAAGGGGGTACAATGAGCAGTTCTTC. This translates into CASSPSGSGRGYNEQFF.

The chain couples TRBV9 to TRBJ2-4, with D perhaps assigned TRBD1 or TRBD2 (5 bases each). Germline CDR1 reads SGDLS; CDR2 reads YYNGEE. With 0 bases removed from V and 7 bases from J, the gap between germline ends came to 17 bases. The length of the CDR3 is 16 residues. The CDR3 sequence: CASSVGPTGWGNIQYF. DNA for the CDR3: TGTGCCAGCAGCGTAGGGCCCACCGGCTGGGGGAACATTCAGTACTTC.

The V and J genes are TRBV21-1 and TRBJ2-1; TRBD2, the D gene given by the table, was not confirmed from the DNA. TRBV21-1 constitutes a pseudogene. The CDR3 length is 11 residues. The CDR3 protein is CASPRRNEQFF. CDR3 nucleotide sequence: TGTGCCAGCCCTCGGAGAAATGAGCAGTTCTTC.

The table lists this clone with a few counts. The J gene is TRBJ2-4, the V gene TRBV27; unclear D gene. The CDR3 is made up of 15 amino acids. Germline CDR1 is MNHEY and CDR2 is SMNVEV (reference sequence). V was cut by 5 bases and J by 0 bases, with 11 bases left in between. DNA for the CDR3: TGTGCCAGCAGTCCCGCAAGGTTAGCCAAAAACATTCAGTACTTC. This translates into CASSPARLAKNIQYF.

V gene TRBV7-3 combines with J gene TRBJ2-5; tentatively, D is TRBD2 (6 bases). This CDR3 is 15 amino acids long. V dropped 1 base and J dropped 6 bases, with 15 bases sitting between them. Per germline, CDR1 SGHTA and CDR2 FQGTGA. The CDR3 here is CASSLKAGSGKTQYF. The CDR3 DNA follows: TGTGCCAGCAGCTTAAAGGCGGGGTCGGGGAAGACCCAGTACTTC.

The gene calls are TRBV6-5 and TRBJ2-2; D is possibly TRBD1 (6 bases). The germline CDR1 and CDR2 sequences are MNHEY and SVGAGI. The CDR3 totals 14 residues. Trimming removed 9 bases from V and 0 bases from J, with 11 bases in between. The CDR3 reads CASSGTTNTGELFF. CDR3 sequence (DNA): TGTGCCAGTTCCGGGACAACGAACACCGGGGAGCTGTTTTTT.

This chain joins TRBV2 and TRBJ2-3; 8 bases match TRBD2. The CDR3 runs to 14 residues. V was pared by 6 bases and J by 5 bases, with 7 bases of the junction left unmatched. Germline V gene data show CDR1 as SNHLY and CDR2 as FYNNEI. The CDR3 nucleotides read TGTGCCAGCAGGGGACTAGTCTTCAAAGATACGCAGTATTTT. Translation: CASRGLVFKDTQYF.

This chain links TRBV6-1 with TRBJ1-5; D call uncertain. Germline V lookup: CDR1 MNHNS, CDR2 SASEGT. The CDR3 runs 13 residues. V was pared by 3 bases and J by 4 bases, with 7 bases between. CDR3 DNA sequence: TGTGCCAGCAGTGAGATGCGTAATCAGCCCCAGCATTTT. Encoded protein: CASSEMRNQPQHF.

This clone has just a few counts. The CDR3 is CASSIRWGQGMDSPLHF. CDR3 DNA: TGTGCCAGCAGCATAAGATGGGGACAGGGTATGGATTCACCCCTCCACTTT. This chain connects TRBV7-8 to TRBJ1-6, with 9 bases matching TRBD1. Germline CDR1 reads SGHVS; CDR2 reads FQNEAQ. J gave up 8 bases and V 5 bases, and 13 bases lay outside the gene matches. CDR3 length: 17 amino acids.